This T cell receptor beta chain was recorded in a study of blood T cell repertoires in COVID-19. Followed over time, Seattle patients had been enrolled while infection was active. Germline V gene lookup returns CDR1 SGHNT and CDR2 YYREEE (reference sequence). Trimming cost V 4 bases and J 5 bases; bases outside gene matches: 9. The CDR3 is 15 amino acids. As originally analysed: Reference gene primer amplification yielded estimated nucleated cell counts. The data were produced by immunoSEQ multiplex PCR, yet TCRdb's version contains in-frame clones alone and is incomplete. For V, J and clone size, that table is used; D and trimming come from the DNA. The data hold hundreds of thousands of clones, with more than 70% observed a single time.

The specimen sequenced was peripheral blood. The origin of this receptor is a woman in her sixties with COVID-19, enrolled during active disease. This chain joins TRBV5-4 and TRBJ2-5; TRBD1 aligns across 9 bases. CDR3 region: CASSQDRGWVETQYF. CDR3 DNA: TGTGCCAGCAGCCAGGACAGGGGATGGGTTGAGACCCAGTACTTC.